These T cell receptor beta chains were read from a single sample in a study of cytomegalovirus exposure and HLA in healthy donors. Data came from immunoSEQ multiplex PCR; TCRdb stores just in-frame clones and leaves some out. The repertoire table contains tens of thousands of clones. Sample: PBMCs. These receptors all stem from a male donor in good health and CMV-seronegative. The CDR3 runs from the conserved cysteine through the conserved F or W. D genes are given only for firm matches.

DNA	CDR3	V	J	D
TGCGCCAGCAGCCAGCCCAGGGGAACTTTGGGCTACACCTTC	CASSQPRGTLGYTF	TRBV4-1	TRBJ1-2	-
TGTGCCAGCAGCTTAGAGGACATTATGAACACTGAAGCTTTCTTT	CASSLEDIMNTEAFF	TRBV7-9	TRBJ1-1	-
TGTGCCAGCAGCCCAACTAGCGGGAGGGCCTTCTTCTTC	CASSPTSGRAFFF	TRBV7-2	TRBJ2-1	TRBD2
TGTGCCAGCAGCGTAGTGACTGCCTACACCTTC	CASSVVTAYTF	TRBV9	TRBJ1-2	-
TGCGCCAGCAGTAGGGGGCGGCGACAAGAGACCCAGTACTTC	CASSRGRRQETQYF	TRBV5-1	TRBJ2-5	TRBD1
TGTGCCAGCAGGGGGGACAGGTTCAACTCTGGAAACACCATATATTTT	CASRGDRFNSGNTIYF	TRBV2	TRBJ1-3	TRBD1
TGCGCCAGCAGCCCCTCGGGACAGGGATACAATGAGCAGTTCTTC	CASSPSGQGYNEQFF	TRBV4-1	TRBJ2-1	TRBD1
TGTGCCAGCAGCTCCCCCTCGTTGGGGGGGTCGGAGACCCAGTACTTC	CASSSPSLGGSETQYF	TRBV11-2	TRBJ2-5	TRBD2
TGTGCCAGCAGCTTAGGGCTTTACTACGAGCAGTACTTC	CASSLGLYYEQYF	TRBV7-2	TRBJ2-7	-
TGTGCCACCCCTTCTGGGGCAGGGACTAGCATATCGCTGCCCTACGAGCAGTACTTC	CATPSGAGTSISLPYEQYF	TRBV28	TRBJ2-7	TRBD2
TGTGCCTGGAGTGTACTTCACTATGGCTACACCTTC	CAWSVLHYGYTF	TRBV30	TRBJ1-2	-